This T cell receptor (beta chain) was profiled in a study of T cells in Graves' hyperthyroidism and ophthalmopathy. The CDR3 regions of TCR beta were amplified from RNA transcripts. During a first-round RT-PCR of the TCR CDR3, the HTBI primer set was used. TCRdb redid the calling of the multiplex PCR reads with MiXCR, one entry per CDR3 protein. Of about 130,000 distinct CDR3 sequences listed, 22% are singletons. The germline gives CDR1 LNHDA, CDR2 SQIVND (reference sequence). The V end was cut by 1 base, the J end by 5 bases, with 14 bases between. The CDR3 is 15 residues long. This clonotype showed up just a few times.

This chain uses TRBV19 with TRBJ2-5; D is perhaps TRBD2 (6 bases). This clonotype was obtained from a woman aged 45-65 years with Graves' hyperthyroidism that later progressed to Graves' ophthalmopathy. The source material was blood. The CDR3 sequence is CASSIVLAPTETQYF. CDR3 nucleotides: TGTGCCAGTAGTATAGTCCTAGCGCCGACGGAGACCCAGTACTTC.